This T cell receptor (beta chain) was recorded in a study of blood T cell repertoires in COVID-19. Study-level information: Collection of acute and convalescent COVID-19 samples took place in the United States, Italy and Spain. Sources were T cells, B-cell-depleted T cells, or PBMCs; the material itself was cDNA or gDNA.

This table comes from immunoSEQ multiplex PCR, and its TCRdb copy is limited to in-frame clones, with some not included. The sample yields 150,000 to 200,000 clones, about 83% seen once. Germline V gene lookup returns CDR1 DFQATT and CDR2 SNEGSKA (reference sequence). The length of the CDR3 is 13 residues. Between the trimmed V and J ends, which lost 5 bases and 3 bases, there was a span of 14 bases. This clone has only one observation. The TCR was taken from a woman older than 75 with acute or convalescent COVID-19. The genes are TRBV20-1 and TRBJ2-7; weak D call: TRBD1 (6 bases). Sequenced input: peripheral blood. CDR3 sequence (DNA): TGCAGTGCTGGTGGGACACGCATCTACGAGCAGTACTTC. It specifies CSAGGTRIYEQYF.